This T cell receptor (beta chain) was captured in a study of T-cell memory formation after mild COVID-19. V gave up 5 bases and J gave up 1 base, with 11 bases separating them. This CDR3 is built from 14 residues. Germline V CDR1 and CDR2: LNHNV, YYDKDF (reference sequence). TCRdb analysed the 5' RACE reads with MiXCR anew, one entry per CDR3 protein. The sample has about 310,000 distinct CDR3 sequences; 15% to 20% are singletons. This clonotype was detected only a few times. This clonotype was obtained from a man aged 18 to 29 who had mild COVID-19 (a few samples of this study predate the infection). Cell type and time point are not known. The gene calls are TRBV15 and TRBJ2-5; no clear D gene. Source material: PBMCs or a T cell subset sorted from them (not recorded which). This chain's CDR3 is CATSSDSPQETQYF. For the CDR3, the DNA is TGTGCCACCAGCTCTGACTCACCCCAAGAGACCCAGTACTTC.